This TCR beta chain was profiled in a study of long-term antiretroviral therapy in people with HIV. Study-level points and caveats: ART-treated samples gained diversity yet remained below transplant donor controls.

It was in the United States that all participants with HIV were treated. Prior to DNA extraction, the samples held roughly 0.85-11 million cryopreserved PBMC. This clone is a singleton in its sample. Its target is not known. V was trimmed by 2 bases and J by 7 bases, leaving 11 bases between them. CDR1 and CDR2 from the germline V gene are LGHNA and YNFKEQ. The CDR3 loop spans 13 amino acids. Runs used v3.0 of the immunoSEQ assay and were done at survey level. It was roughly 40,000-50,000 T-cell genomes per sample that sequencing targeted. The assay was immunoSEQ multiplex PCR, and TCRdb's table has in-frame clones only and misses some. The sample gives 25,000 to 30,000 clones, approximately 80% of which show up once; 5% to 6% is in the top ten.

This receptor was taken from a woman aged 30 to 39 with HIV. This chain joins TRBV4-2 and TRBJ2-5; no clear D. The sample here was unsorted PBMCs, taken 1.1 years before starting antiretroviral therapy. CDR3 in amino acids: CASSQILSGTQYF. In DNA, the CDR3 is TGTGCCAGCAGCCAAATCCTCTCCGGGACCCAGTACTTC.